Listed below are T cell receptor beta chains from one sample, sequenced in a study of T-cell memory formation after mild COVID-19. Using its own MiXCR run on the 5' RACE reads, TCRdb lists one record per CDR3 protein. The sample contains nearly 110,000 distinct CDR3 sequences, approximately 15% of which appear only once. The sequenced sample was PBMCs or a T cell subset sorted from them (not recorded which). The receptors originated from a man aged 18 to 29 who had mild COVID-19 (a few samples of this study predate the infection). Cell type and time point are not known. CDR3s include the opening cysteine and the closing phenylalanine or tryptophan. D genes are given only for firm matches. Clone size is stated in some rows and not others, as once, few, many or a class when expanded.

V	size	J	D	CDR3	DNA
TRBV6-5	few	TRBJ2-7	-	CASSLGTGEYEQYF	TGTGCCAGCAGTTTGGGAACAGGAGAGTACGAGCAGTACTTC
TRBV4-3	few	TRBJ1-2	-	CASSQDHLFGYTF	TGCGCCAGCAGCCAAGATCATCTATTCGGCTACACCTTC
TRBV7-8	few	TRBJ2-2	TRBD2	CASSLAATSSTGELFF	TGTGCCAGCAGCTTAGCTGCGACTAGCAGCACCGGGGAGCTGTTTTTT
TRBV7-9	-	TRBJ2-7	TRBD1	CASSTRDRGNEQYF	TGTGCCAGCAGCACCCGGGACAGGGGCAACGAGCAGTACTTC
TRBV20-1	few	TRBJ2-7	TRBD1	CSARSQDRAYEQYF	TGCAGTGCTAGATCCCAGGACAGGGCCTACGAGCAGTACTTC
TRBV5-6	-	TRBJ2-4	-	CASSSWAGENIQYF	TGTGCCAGCAGCTCCTGGGCAGGGGAAAACATTCAGTACTTC
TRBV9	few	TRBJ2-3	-	CASSVDSLLTDTQYF	TGTGCCAGCAGCGTTGACAGCTTACTCACAGATACGCAGTATTTT
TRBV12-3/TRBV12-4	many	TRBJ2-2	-	CASSYSGAGELFF	TGTGCCAGCAGTTATTCGGGCGCCGGGGAGCTGTTTTTT
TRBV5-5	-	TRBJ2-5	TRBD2	CASSLTSGEETQYF	TGTGCCAGCAGCCTGACTAGCGGGGAAGAGACCCAGTACTTC
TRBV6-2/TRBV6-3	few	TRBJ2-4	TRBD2	CASSYGGGLNIQYF	TGTGCCAGCAGTTACGGCGGGGGGCTAAACATTCAGTACTTC
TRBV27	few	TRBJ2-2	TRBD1	CASSPTGVPGELFF	TGTGCCAGCAGTCCGACAGGGGTACCCGGGGAGCTGTTTTTT
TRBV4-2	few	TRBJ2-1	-	CASSQASVNEQFF	TGTGCCAGCAGCCAAGCCTCCGTCAATGAGCAGTTCTTC
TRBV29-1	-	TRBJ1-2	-	CSVEDGNYGYTF	TGCAGCGTTGAGGACGGTAACTATGGCTACACCTTC
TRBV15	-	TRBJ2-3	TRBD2	CATSSPGRGETDTQYF	TGTGCCACCAGCAGCCCGGGGCGGGGGGAAACAGATACGCAGTATTTT
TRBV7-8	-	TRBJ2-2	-	CASSSDYTGELFF	TGTGCCAGCAGCAGCGACTACACCGGGGAGCTGTTTTTT
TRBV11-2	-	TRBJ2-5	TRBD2	CACSGGQETQYF	TGTGCCTGTAGCGGGGGACAAGAGACCCAGTACTTC
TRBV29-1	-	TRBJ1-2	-	CSVERLFGYTF	TGCAGCGTTGAGAGATTGTTTGGCTACACCTTC
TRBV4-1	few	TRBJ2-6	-	CASSQLFIPGSGANVLTF	TGCGCCAGCAGCCAGTTATTTATACCGGGCTCTGGGGCCAACGTCCTGACTTTC
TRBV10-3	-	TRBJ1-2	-	CAISERQKSNYGYTF	TGTGCCATCAGTGAGCGGCAGAAGTCTAACTATGGCTACACCTTC
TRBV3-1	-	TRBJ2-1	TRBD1	CASSQRKGQGRTYNEQFF	TGTGCCAGCAGCCAAAGAAAGGGACAGGGAAGAACCTACAATGAGCAGTTCTTC
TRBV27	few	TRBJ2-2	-	CASSVRPGELFF	TGTGCCAGCAGCGTTCGCCCCGGGGAGCTGTTTTTT
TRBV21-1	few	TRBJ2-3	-	CASSKVGSEGDTQYF	TGTGCCAGCAGCAAAGTCGGGTCTGAGGGAGATACGCAGTATTTT
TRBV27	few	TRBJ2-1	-	CASRELGLKNEQFF	TGTGCCAGCAGAGAACTGGGCTTGAAGAATGAGCAGTTCTTC
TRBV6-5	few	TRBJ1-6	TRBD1	CASSLFETGRGYSPLHF	TGTGCCAGCAGTCTATTCGAGACAGGGAGAGGTTATTCACCCCTCCACTTT
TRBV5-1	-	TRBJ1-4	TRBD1	CASSPETGVEKLFF	TGCGCCAGCAGCCCGGAGACAGGGGTTGAAAAACTGTTTTTT
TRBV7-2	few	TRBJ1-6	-	CASSLSQTNSPLHF	TGTGCCAGCAGCTTATCCCAGACTAATTCACCCCTCCACTTT
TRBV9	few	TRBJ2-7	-	CASSVEQGDLYF	TGTGCCAGCAGCGTAGAACAGGGAGATCTGTACTTC
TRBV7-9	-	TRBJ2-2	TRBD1	CASSAGQGTAGELFF	TGTGCCAGCAGCGCGGGACAGGGGACCGCCGGGGAGCTGTTTTTT
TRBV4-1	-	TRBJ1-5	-	CASSPTGFGNQPQHF	TGCGCCAGCAGCCCCACAGGGTTCGGCAATCAGCCCCAGCATTTT
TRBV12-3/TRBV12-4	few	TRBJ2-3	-	CASSLRLPPDTQYF	TGTGCCAGCAGTTTACGCCTCCCTCCAGATACGCAGTATTTT
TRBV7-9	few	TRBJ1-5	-	CASSYLMEPQHF	TGTGCCAGCAGCTACCTGATGGAGCCCCAGCATTTT
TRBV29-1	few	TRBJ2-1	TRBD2	CSVDGLGTSVYNEQFF	TGCAGCGTTGATGGCCTGGGGACTAGCGTATACAATGAGCAGTTCTTC
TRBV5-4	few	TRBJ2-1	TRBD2	CASRPGLEVYNEQFF	TGTGCCAGCAGGCCTGGACTAGAGGTCTACAATGAGCAGTTCTTC
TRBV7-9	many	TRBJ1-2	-	CASSLPGIGGYTF	TGTGCCAGCAGCTTGCCGGGGATCGGTGGCTACACCTTC
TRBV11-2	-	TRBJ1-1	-	CASIYLYGPEAEAFF	TGTGCCAGCATCTACCTCTATGGCCCAGAGGCTGAAGCTTTCTTT
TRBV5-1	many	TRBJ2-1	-	CASSLGRVSNEQFF	TGCGCCAGCAGCTTGGGGAGGGTTAGCAATGAGCAGTTCTTC
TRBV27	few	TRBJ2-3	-	CASSFGYTDTQYF	TGTGCCAGCAGTTTCGGGTACACAGATACGCAGTATTTT
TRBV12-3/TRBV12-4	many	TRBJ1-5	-	CASSLRGSNQPQHF	TGTGCCAGCAGTTTGAGGGGTAGCAATCAGCCCCAGCATTTT
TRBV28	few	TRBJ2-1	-	CASSFWRGYNEQFF	TGTGCCAGCAGTTTCTGGAGAGGGTACAATGAGCAGTTCTTC
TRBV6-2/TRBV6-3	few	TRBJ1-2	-	CASSGPTGLNYGYTF	TGTGCCAGCAGTGGACCCACAGGGTTGAACTATGGCTACACCTTC
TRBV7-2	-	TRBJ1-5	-	CASSLEVGEYQPKHF	TGTGCCAGCAGCTTAGAAGTAGGCGAGTATCAGCCCAAGCATTTT